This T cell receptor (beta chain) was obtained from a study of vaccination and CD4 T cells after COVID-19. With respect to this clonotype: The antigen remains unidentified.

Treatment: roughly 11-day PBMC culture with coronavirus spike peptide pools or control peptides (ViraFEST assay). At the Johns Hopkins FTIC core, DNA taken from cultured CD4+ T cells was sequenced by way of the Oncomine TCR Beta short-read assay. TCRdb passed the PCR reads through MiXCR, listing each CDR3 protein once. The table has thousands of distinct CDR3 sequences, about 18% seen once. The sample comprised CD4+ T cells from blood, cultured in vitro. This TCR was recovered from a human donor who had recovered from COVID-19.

The chain's CDR3 is CASGFSTDTQYF. The CDR3 DNA sequence: TGTGCTAGTGGTTTTAGCACAGATACGCAGTATTTT. This chain joins TRBV12-5 and TRBJ2-3; D uncertain. Trimming stripped 3 bases from V and 0 bases from J, with 1 base between. The CDR3 extends over 12 amino acids. Germline loops: CDR1 LGHNT, CDR2 FRNRAP.